One and the same sample provided the 10 T cell receptor beta chains below, sequenced in a study of human T cells and chemical hapten exposure. This sample's time point: patch test 3, about 24 weeks after DPC sensitization. This sample's treatment: therapeutic diphenylcyclopropenone sensitization with weekly scalp DPC. TCRdb recomputed calls from the RACE reads with MiXCR, one row per CDR3 protein. The sample lists roughly 64,000 distinct CDR3 sequences, 11% seen once, with more than 2% in the top ten. Source: whole blood, taken in connection with sensitization to the hapten diphenylcyclopropenone (DPC). Every receptor here comes from a woman in her 30s with alopecia areata. Some clones in this sample may be carry-over from other donors' samples.

This clonotype showed up many times. The J gene is TRBJ2-1, the V gene TRBV3-1; TRBD2 agrees at 9 bases. Trimming took 1 base from V and 13 from J; bases not matched to a gene: 5. Germline CDR1 and CDR2: LGHDT and YNNKEL (reference sequence). The CDR3 is 13 residues long. CDR3 sequence (DNA): TGTGCCAGCAGCCAAGTCGCTAGCGGGACTCAGTTCTTC. Its protein is CASSQVASGTQFF.

This chain joins TRBV20-1 and TRBJ1-2; the match to TRBD1 covers 8 bases. The germline gives CDR1 DFQATT, CDR2 SNEGSKA (reference sequence). V trimming: 5 bases; J trimming: 5 bases; junction bases outside the gene matches: 4. The CDR3 spans 12 residues. Here the CDR3 reads CSARGQVYGYTF. In nucleotides, the CDR3 is TGCAGTGCTCGGGGACAGGTTTATGGCTACACCTTC.

V usage is TRBV28 and J usage is TRBJ2-7; TRBD1 is a possible D gene (6 bases). This CDR3 has 13 amino acids. CDR1 is MDHEN, CDR2 SYDVKM, per germline. Trimming pared 6 bases from V and 2 bases from J, leaving 11 bases between. Here the CDR3 reads CASRADSTYEQYF. CDR3 bases: TGTGCCAGCAGAGCGGACAGCACCTACGAGCAGTACTTC.

The chain employs TRBV4-2 and TRBJ2-2; TRBD2 agrees at 8 bases. V was pared by 8 bases and J by 5 bases, with 4 bases of the junction left unmatched. The CDR3 is 13 residues long. Germline CDR1 is LGHNA and CDR2 is YNFKEQ. Here the CDR3 reads CASSGGPTGELFF. The CDR3 bases are TGTGCCAGCTCGGGAGGGCCGACCGGGGAGCTGTTTTTT.

This clonotype was seen a few times. The chain is built from TRBV6-5 and TRBJ1-2; 9 bases align to TRBD1. After removal of 6 bases from V and 8 bases from J, the junction contained 16 bases not matched to a gene. The CDR3 covers 16 residues. The germline CDR1 and CDR2 sequences are MNHEY and SVGAGI. CDR3 sequence (DNA): TGTGCCAGCAGGGGAGACCGGACAGGGGAAGGGAGCGGCTACACCTTC. Translated, it gives CASRGDRTGEGSGYTF.

This clonotype was counted between two and nine times. The chain has TRBV29-1 and TRBJ2-1; 9 bases line up with TRBD2. Germline V gene sequence: CDR1 SQVTM, CDR2 ANQGSEA. The CDR3 spans 15 residues. With 4 bases clipped from V and 8 bases from J, the junction kept 12 bases outside the gene matches. CDR3 loop: CSVVWAGGFQYEQFF. The CDR3 DNA sequence: TGCAGCGTTGTTTGGGCGGGGGGGTTTCAGTATGAGCAGTTCTTC.

This clonotype has a count of ten or more. The chain is built from TRBV6-5 and TRBJ2-3, with 7 bases lining up with TRBD1. CDR3 size: 16 residues. V was pared by 6 bases and J by 1 base, with 10 bases of the junction left unmatched. The germline gives CDR1 MNHEY, CDR2 SVGAGI. The CDR3 coding sequence is TGTGCCAGCAGCACTCGACAGGGCTGGGGCACAGATACGCAGTATTTT. The encoded protein is CASSTRQGWGTDTQYF.

This clonotype was detected only a few times. V gene TRBV29-1 combines with J gene TRBJ2-1; no definite D call. CDR3 length equals 11 residues. Germline V gene sequence: CDR1 SQVTM, CDR2 ANQGSEA. V lost 4 bases to trimming and J lost 10 bases, with 11 bases between them. In DNA, the CDR3 is TGCAGCGTTGCGATCTTGGGGGAGCAGTTCTTC. Translating it yields CSVAILGEQFF.

This clonotype was seen a few times. The chain employs TRBV28 and TRBJ2-3; possibly TRBD1 or TRBD2 for D (5 bases each). Germline loops: CDR1 MDHEN, CDR2 SYDVKM. V gave up 2 bases and J gave up 3 bases, with 12 bases separating them. The CDR3 covers 15 residues. The CDR3 here is CASSLMQGGTDTQYF. In DNA, the CDR3 is TGTGCCAGCAGTTTAATGCAGGGCGGGACAGATACGCAGTATTTT.

This clonotype has at least ten counts. This chain connects TRBV9 to TRBJ2-3; D might be TRBD2 (5 bases). The CDR3 consists of 14 residues. Trimming stripped 2 bases from V and 1 base from J, with 8 bases between. The germline gives CDR1 SGDLS, CDR2 YYNGEE. The chain's CDR3 is CASSVEGGTDTQYF. CDR3 nucleotide sequence: TGTGCCAGCAGCGTTGAGGGCGGCACAGATACGCAGTATTTT. Together with reference TRBV9 and TRBJ2-3, the CDR3 gives the full variable domain: DSGVTQTPKHLITATGQRVTLRCSPRSGDLSVYWYQQSLDQGLQFLIQYYNGEERAKGNILERFSAQQFPDLHSELNLSSLELGDSALYFCASSVEGGTDTQYFGPGTRLTVL.